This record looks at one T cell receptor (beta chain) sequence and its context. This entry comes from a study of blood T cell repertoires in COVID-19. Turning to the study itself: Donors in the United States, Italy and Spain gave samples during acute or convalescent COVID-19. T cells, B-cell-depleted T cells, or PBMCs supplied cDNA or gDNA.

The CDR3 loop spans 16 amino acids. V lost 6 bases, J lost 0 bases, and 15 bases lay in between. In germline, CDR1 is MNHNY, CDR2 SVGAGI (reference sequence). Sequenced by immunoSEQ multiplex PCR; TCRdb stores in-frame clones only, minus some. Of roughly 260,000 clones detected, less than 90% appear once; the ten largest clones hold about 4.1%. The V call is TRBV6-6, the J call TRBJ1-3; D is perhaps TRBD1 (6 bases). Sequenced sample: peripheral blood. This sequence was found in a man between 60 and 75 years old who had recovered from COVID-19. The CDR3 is CASSRGLDLSGNTIYF. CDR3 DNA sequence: TGTGCCAGCAGCAGGGGTCTTGACCTCTCTGGAAACACCATATATTTT.